Included here is one TCR beta chain sequence, with context. Antigen: not known. CDR1 SNHLY and CDR2 FYNNEI come from the germline V gene. CDR3 length equals 11 residues. V was clipped by 9 bases and J by 1 base, with 6 bases between them. The data derive from a study of T cell repertoires in cytomegalovirus infection. Each CDR3 protein is one row after TCRdb ran MiXCR on the reads. The sample records about 63,000 distinct CDR3 sequences, around 20% being singletons. This clonotype was sampled from a human donor in good health (CMV status not recorded). Some clones in this sample may be carry-over from other donors' samples. Here the sequenced sample was CD8+ T cells from cultured PBMCs, taken from culture after CMV antigen stimulation. The V call is TRBV2, the J call TRBJ1-1; perhaps TRBD1 as D (6 bases). This CDR3 is CARDRNTEAFF. DNA of the CDR3: TGTGCCAGGGACAGGAACACTGAAGCTTTCTTT.